These 26 T cell receptor beta chains came from one sample sequenced in a study of blood T cell repertoires in COVID-19. Libraries were prepared by immunoSEQ multiplex PCR; TCRdb keeps only in-frame clonotypes and omits some of them. The profile shows 120,000 to 150,000 clones, approximately 80% of them singletons. The sample comprised peripheral blood. These receptors were obtained from a woman between 45 and 60 years old with acute or convalescent COVID-19.

In its sample, this clone was seen once. The chain employs TRBV12-5 and TRBJ1-1; perhaps TRBD1 as D (5 bases). The CDR3 consists of 15 residues. V was cut by 7 bases and J by 3 bases, with 18 bases left in between. In germline, CDR1 is LGHNT, CDR2 FRNRAP. The CDR3 DNA reads TGTGCTAGTGCGCCCGGGGGGACTGGTTACACTGAAGCTTTCTTT. This gives the protein CASAPGGTGYTEAFF.

This sequence joins TRBV7-8 and TRBJ1-2; D unclear. Germline CDR1 is SGHVS and CDR2 is FQNEAQ. CDR3 size: 16 residues. Trimming took off 1 base at V and 0 bases at J, with 12 bases between the two ends. CDR3 region: CASSLGPLGPNYGYTF. The CDR3 nucleotides are TGTGCCAGCAGCTTAGGCCCCCTTGGGCCTAACTATGGCTACACCTTC.

The chain joins TRBV7-3 to TRBJ1-1, with D uncertain. CDR1 is SGHTA, CDR2 FQGTGA, per germline. CDR3 length: 13 residues. The germline V and J ends were trimmed by 2 bases and 1 base, with 5 bases remaining between them. CDR3 loop: CASSLYPNTEAFF. The CDR3 nucleotides are TGTGCCAGCAGCTTATATCCGAACACTGAAGCTTTCTTT.

This clone was observed a single time. This chain links TRBV9 with TRBJ2-1; 7 nucleotides align to TRBD1. In germline, CDR1 is SGDLS, CDR2 YYNGEE. The V segment lost 3 bases and the J segment 10 bases; nucleotides outside the gene matches: 7. CDR3 length equals 13 residues. The CDR3 DNA follows: TGTGCCAGCAGCGAGGGGGCCCATGAAGAGCAGTTCTTC. Translated: CASSEGAHEEQFF.

The V gene is TRBV3-1 (or the pseudogene TRBV3-2), the J gene TRBJ1-6; D gene ambiguous. The V gene's germline CDR1 is LGHDT and CDR2 YNNKEL (reference sequence). Trimming shortened V by 5 bases and J by 8 bases, and 13 bases separated the two germline ends. CDR3 length equals 14 residues. The CDR3 spells CASSSYGTDSPLHF. DNA of the CDR3: TGTGCCAGCAGCTCCTATGGTACGGATTCACCCCTCCACTTT.

This chain joins TRBV27 and TRBJ1-1; 10 bases line up with TRBD1. V lost 8 bases and J lost 6; bases outside the gene matches: 12. Germline V gene sequence: CDR1 MNHEY, CDR2 SMNVEV (reference sequence). The CDR3 runs 15 residues. The CDR3 protein is CASGKTGGVPPEAFF. The CDR3 DNA is TGTGCCAGCGGCAAGACAGGGGGCGTCCCCCCTGAAGCTTTCTTT.

As to this clone: Other DNA sequences from this sample encode an identical CDR3 as well. The rearrangement uses TRBV19 and TRBJ2-7; 8 bases are shared with TRBD1. Trimming took 3 bases from V and 1 from J; bases not matched to a gene: 2. Germline-derived CDR1 and CDR2 are LNHDA and SQIVND (reference sequence). The CDR3 loop spans 14 amino acids. DNA for the CDR3: TGTGCCAGTAGTATCGGGACAGGTTCCTACGAGCAGTACTTC. Residues: CASSIGTGSYEQYF.

The chain uses TRBV5-1 and TRBJ1-3, with D tentatively TRBD1 (5 bases). V gave up 6 bases and J gave up 8 bases, with 9 bases separating them. Germline V gene data show CDR1 as SGHRS and CDR2 as YFSETQ. The CDR3 is 11 residues long. The CDR3 nucleotides read TGCGCCAGCATAGGGGATGACACCATATATTTT. Protein sequence: CASIGDDTIYF. The variable domain in full, with the rest retrieved from reference TRBV5-1 and TRBJ1-3, is KAGVTQTPRYLIKTRGQQVTLSCSPISGHRSVSWYQQTPGQGLQFLFEYFSETQRNKGNFPGRFSGRQFSNSRSEMNVSTLELGDSALYLCASIGDDTIYFGEGSWLTVV.

The CDR3 reads CATSRDEFGESVSPLHF. CDR3 sequence (DNA): TGTGCCACCAGCAGAGATGAGTTCGGGGAATCCGTTTCACCCCTCCACTTT. The chain joins TRBV15 to TRBJ1-6, with D unresolved. Between the trimmed V and J ends, which lost 0 bases and 9 bases, there was a span of 18 bases. Germline lookup yields CDR1 LNHNV and CDR2 YYDKDF (reference sequence). The CDR3 length is 17 residues.

The chain combines TRBV28 with TRBJ2-3; 11 positions match TRBD2. The CDR3 totals 19 residues. Germline V gene lookup returns CDR1 MDHEN and CDR2 SYDVKM. V trimming: 2 bases; J trimming: 0 bases; junction bases outside the gene matches: 10. The CDR3 DNA sequence: TGTGCCAGCAGTTTAGGGCGGCTAGCGGGGGGCTTTAGCACAGATACGCAGTATTTT. Translating gives CASSLGRLAGGFSTDTQYF.

The V and J genes are TRBV16 and TRBJ1-3, with unresolved D. The CDR3 length is 15 residues. Trimming removed 0 bases at V and 2 bases at J, with 8 bases between. Per germline, CDR1 KGHSY and CDR2 FQNENV. The CDR3, as DNA: TGTGCCAGCAGCCAATCGAGGCTTACTGGAAACACCATATATTTT. Translated, it gives CASSQSRLTGNTIYF.

The rearrangement links TRBV5-1 to TRBJ2-3, with 10 bases identical to TRBD2. Germline values: CDR1 SGHRS, CDR2 YFSETQ. Trimming at V came to 0 bases and at J to 0 bases, leaving 7 bases not matched to a gene. The CDR3 loop spans 18 amino acids. The CDR3 loop reads CASSLGISGRTSTDTQYF. CDR3 coding DNA: TGCGCCAGCAGCTTGGGGATTAGCGGGAGGACTAGCACAGATACGCAGTATTTT.

The genes are TRBV9 and TRBJ1-4; the match to TRBD1 covers 7 bases. The CDR3 sequence is 15 residues long. The germline CDR1 and CDR2 sequences are SGDLS and YYNGEE. V trimming: 3 bases; J trimming: 3 bases; junction bases outside the gene matches: 5. The CDR3 protein is CASSAGQDANEKLFF. In DNA form, the CDR3 reads TGTGCCAGCAGCGCTGGACAGGACGCTAATGAAAAACTGTTTTTT.

The chain recombines TRBV5-1 with TRBJ1-1, with 7 bases identical to TRBD1. Germline V gene lookup returns CDR1 SGHRS and CDR2 YFSETQ. The trim removed 3 bases at V and 7 bases at J, leaving 6 bases unmatched. The CDR3 is 13 residues long. CDR3 coding DNA: TGCGCCAGCAGCTCCCGACAGGGAGATGAAGCTTTCTTT. This gives the protein CASSSRQGDEAFF.

The chain joins TRBV3-1 (or the pseudogene TRBV3-2) to TRBJ2-7; a possible D gene is TRBD2 (5 bases). Deletions cut 1 base from V and 3 bases from J, with 13 bases between. The CDR3 loop spans 15 amino acids. In germline, CDR1 is LGHDT, CDR2 YNNKEL (reference sequence). This CDR3 reads CASSQGPGSGYEQYF. The CDR3, as DNA: TGTGCCAGCAGCCAAGGTCCGGGATCGGGCTACGAGCAGTACTTC.

The chain couples TRBV27 to TRBJ2-7; the match to TRBD1 covers 8 bases. The CDR3 runs to 14 residues. V gave up 6 bases and J gave up 2 bases; unmatched junction bases: 6. Germline CDR1 and CDR2: MNHEY and SMNVEV (reference sequence). The CDR3 is CASSRTGLPYEQYF. CDR3 bases: TGTGCCAGCAGCCGGACAGGGCTACCCTACGAGCAGTACTTC.

The rearrangement joins TRBV5-8 to TRBJ2-1; 7 bases agree with TRBD2. The V gene's germline CDR1 is SGHTS and CDR2 YDEGEE. This CDR3 spans 16 amino acids. With 3 bases clipped from V and 4 bases from J, the junction kept 10 bases outside the gene matches. The CDR3: CASSWRETSQYNEQFF. The DNA of the CDR3 is TGTGCCAGCAGCTGGCGTGAGACTAGCCAATACAATGAGCAGTTCTTC.

The V gene is TRBV5-6, the J gene TRBJ1-5; D gene uncertain. The ends were cut back, 2 bases at V and 1 base at J, with 16 bases in the middle. The CDR3 runs to 17 residues. Per germline, CDR1 SGHDT and CDR2 YYEEEE. In nucleotides, the CDR3 is TGTGCCAGCAGCTTCGGACTGAGCGGGGTGAGCAATCAGCCCCAGCATTTT. It specifies CASSFGLSGVSNQPQHF.

CDR3 in amino acids: CASSQASREQYF. CDR3 DNA: TGTGCCAGCAGCCAAGCTTCCCGCGAGCAGTACTTC. This chain connects TRBV3-1 (or the pseudogene TRBV3-2) to TRBJ2-7; D gene uncertain. V dropped 1 base and J dropped 6 bases, with 7 bases sitting between them. The germline V gene has CDR1 LGHDT and CDR2 YNNKEL (reference sequence). The CDR3 is made up of 12 amino acids.

The chain carries TRBV6-6 and TRBJ2-5, with 8 bases identical to TRBD2. Germline lookup yields CDR1 MNHNY and CDR2 SVGAGI (reference sequence). This CDR3 has 16 amino acids. The trim removed 4 bases at V and 3 bases at J, leaving 10 bases unmatched. The CDR3 sequence: CASSSPTRAGEETQYF. The CDR3 DNA sequence: TGTGCCAGCAGTTCTCCGACTCGAGCGGGGGAAGAGACCCAGTACTTC.

J is TRBJ1-6 and V is TRBV4-3, with 9 bases identical to TRBD1. This CDR3 is 15 amino acids long. Looked up from germline, CDR1 is LGHNA and CDR2 is YSLEER. The J segment lost 7 bases and the V segment lost 4 bases, leaving 5 bases of the junction unmatched. CDR3 nucleotides: TGCGCCAGCAGCCCCGGGACAGGGAAAAATTCACCCCTCCACTTT. Translated: CASSPGTGKNSPLHF.

The chain has TRBV7-9 and TRBJ1-3, with 10 positions matching TRBD1. There are 15 residues in the CDR3. CDR1 and CDR2 (germline): SEHNR, FQNEAQ (reference sequence). With V trimmed by 5 bases and J by 14 bases, 15 bases remained unmatched. The CDR3 nucleotides are TGTGCCAGCAGCCCCACTGGGACAGGGGACGGAGGCGTATATTTT. Protein: CASSPTGTGDGGVYF.

This clone was observed a few times. The chain links TRBV7-6 to TRBJ1-2; D remains ambiguous. This CDR3 comprises 15 residues. Germline V gives CDR1 SGHVS, CDR2 FNYEAQ. Trimming removed 5 bases from V and 8 bases from J, with 21 bases in between. CDR3 DNA sequence: TGTGCCAGCAGCACTTTGGGTTCTGGAGTAGGCGGCTACACCTTC. This encodes CASSTLGSGVGGYTF.

The CDR3 region is CASSLVEGGTEAFF. The CDR3 nucleotides read TGTGCCAGCAGCTTAGTCGAGGGAGGGACTGAAGCTTTCTTT. The chain links TRBV7-3 to TRBJ1-1; D is ambiguous. V was pared by 2 bases and J by 5 bases, with 12 bases between. The germline V gene has CDR1 SGHTA and CDR2 FQGTGA. CDR3 length equals 14 residues. Together with reference TRBV7-3 and TRBJ1-1, the CDR3 gives the full variable domain: GAGVSQTPSNKVTEKGKYVELRCDPISGHTALYWYRQSLGQGPEFLIYFQGTGAADDSGLPNDRFFAVRPEGSVSTLKIQRTERGDSAVYLCASSLVEGGTEAFFGQGTRLTVV.

This clone has more than one count but fewer than ten. The chain uses TRBV2 and TRBJ2-5; 8 bases match TRBD1. Germline-derived CDR1 and CDR2 are SNHLY and FYNNEI. The CDR3 covers 15 residues. V trimming: 7 bases; J trimming: 3 bases; junction bases outside the gene matches: 10. In DNA form, the CDR3 reads TGTGCCAGCACTCCTACCACAGGGGGAGAAGAGACCCAGTACTTC. Amino acid sequence: CASTPTTGGEETQYF.

V and J are TRBV7-6 and TRBJ1-5; no clear D. CDR3 length: 13 residues. CDR1 and CDR2 from the germline V gene are SGHVS and FNYEAQ. Trimming stripped 0 bases from V and 4 bases from J, with 4 bases between. The DNA for the CDR3 is TGTGCCAGCAGCTTAGCCCAAAATCAGCCCCAGCATTTT. As protein: CASSLAQNQPQHF.